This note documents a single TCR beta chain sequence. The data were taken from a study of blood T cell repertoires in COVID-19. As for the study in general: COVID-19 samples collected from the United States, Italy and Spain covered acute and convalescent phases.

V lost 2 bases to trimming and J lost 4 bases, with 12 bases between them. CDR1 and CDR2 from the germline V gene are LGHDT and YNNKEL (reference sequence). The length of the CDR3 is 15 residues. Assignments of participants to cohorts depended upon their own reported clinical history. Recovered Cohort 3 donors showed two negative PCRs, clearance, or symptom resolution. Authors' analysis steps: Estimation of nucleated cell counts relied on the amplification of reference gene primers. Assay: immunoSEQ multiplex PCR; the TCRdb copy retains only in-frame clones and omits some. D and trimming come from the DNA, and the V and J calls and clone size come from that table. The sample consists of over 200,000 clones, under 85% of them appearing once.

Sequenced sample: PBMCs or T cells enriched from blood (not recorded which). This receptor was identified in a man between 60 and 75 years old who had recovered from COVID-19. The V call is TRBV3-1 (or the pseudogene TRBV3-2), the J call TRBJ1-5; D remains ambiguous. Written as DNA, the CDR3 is TGTGCCAGCAGCCAACCCCCGGACTCTAATCAGCCCCAGCATTTT. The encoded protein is CASSQPPDSNQPQHF.